Shown below are 30 T cell receptor beta chains from a single sample sequenced in a study of CD8+CD57+ T cells in acquired aplastic anemia (dated by TCRdb to 2017 to 2018). TCRdb shows the sequencer as Illumina HiSeq 2000. Genomic DNA was used as template for profiling of TCR beta VDJ combinations and CDR3 sequences. TCRdb redid the processing of the public reads, applying fastp at Q25 and MiXCR, and retained in-frame beta chains. Merged by CDR3 protein, the rows form single entries marked with the most common genes and DNA. For this sample the table gives more than 40,000 distinct CDR3 sequences, of which about three quarters were detected only once. Clones ranked in the top ten supply roughly 34% of the sample. What was sequenced was sorted CD4+, CD8+, or CD8+CD57+ T cells (not recorded which) from PBMCs. The receptors here all came from a human donor in good health, serving as a control.

This chain joins TRBV2 and TRBJ2-7; no reliable D call. Looked up from germline, CDR1 is SNHLY and CDR2 is FYNNEI. V gave up 6 bases and J gave up 3 bases, with 3 bases separating them. The CDR3 is made up of 10 amino acids. As DNA, the CDR3 is TGTGCCAGCAGGAACTACGAGCAGTACTTC. It translates to CASRNYEQYF.

The rearrangement links TRBV10-1 to TRBJ1-5; D call uncertain. The germline V gene encodes CDR1 WNHNN and CDR2 SYGVQD (reference sequence). Trimming cost V 2 bases and J 11 bases, with 19 bases left between them. This CDR3 spans 15 amino acids. The CDR3 nucleotides are TGCGCCAGCAGTGAGCCTAAGTCAATCCCCGGGGCCCAGCATTTT. Residues: CASSEPKSIPGAQHF.

The chain is built from TRBV15 and TRBJ2-5, with unresolved D. Trimming stripped 5 bases from V and 4 bases from J, with 8 bases between. The V gene's germline CDR1 is LNHNV and CDR2 YYDKDF (reference sequence). This CDR3 is 12 amino acids long. The CDR3 DNA follows: TGTGCCACCAGCGGCTGGAGAGAGACCCAGTACTTC. Amino acids: CATSGWRETQYF.

This clonotype was picked up one time. This sequence joins TRBV2 and TRBJ1-2; a possible D gene is TRBD1 (6 bases). From germline, CDR1 is SNHLY and CDR2 FYNNEI. The CDR3 runs to 14 residues. With 4 bases removed from V and 6 bases from J, the gap between germline ends came to 15 bases. The CDR3 DNA reads TGTGCCAGCAGTGTTGACAGGCAGACCGATGGCTACACCTTC. Its protein product is CASSVDRQTDGYTF.

This clonotype was seen just once. The genes are TRBV10-2 and TRBJ2-7; a weak D match, TRBD1 (6 bases). The length of the CDR3 is 12 residues. The ends were cut back, 7 bases at V and 2 bases at J, with 9 bases in the middle. Germline V gene lookup returns CDR1 WSHSY and CDR2 SAAADI. The CDR3, as DNA: TGCGCCAGCATAGGGACAACCTACGAGCAGTACTTC. Translating it yields CASIGTTYEQYF.

The chain is built from TRBV19 and TRBJ1-2; D gene uncertain. V was shortened by 3 bases and J by 3 bases, with 8 bases between the two germline ends. This CDR3 is built from 13 residues. Per the germline V gene, CDR1 is LNHDA and CDR2 is SQIVND (reference sequence). The CDR3 region has the DNA TGTGCCAGTAGTATTGGAGGAGACTATGGCTACACCTTC. Amino acids: CASSIGGDYGYTF.

The table lists this clonotype with a count of one. This likely comes from a read error, as the CDR3 has no conserved phenylalanine or tryptophan at its end. V gene TRBV25-1 combines with J gene TRBJ2-1; D may be TRBD1 (6 bases). Germline loops: CDR1 MGHDK, CDR2 SYGVNS. The CDR3 sequence is 15 residues long. CDR3 in DNA: TGCGCCAGCAGTGACAGGACCACCGTTGAAAATGAGCAGTTCCTC. It codes for CASSDRTTVENEQFL.

This chain connects TRBV2 to TRBJ2-5, with 11 bases lining up with TRBD2. CDR1 and CDR2 from the germline V gene are SNHLY and FYNNEI. The CDR3 sequence is 15 residues long. Trimming removed 6 bases from V and 5 bases from J; junction bases left unmatched: 8. CDR3 in amino acids: CASSPILAGAETQYF. In DNA, the CDR3 is TGTGCCAGCAGCCCGATACTAGCGGGAGCTGAGACCCAGTACTTC.

This chain uses TRBV19 with TRBJ1-1; possibly TRBD1 for D (5 bases). The CDR3 consists of 13 residues. Trimming took off 11 bases at V and 0 bases at J, with 13 bases between the two ends. Per germline, CDR1 LNHDA and CDR2 SQIVND (reference sequence). The CDR3 DNA reads as TGTGCCGCCGGAGGGGCCCTGAACACTGAAGCTTTCTTT. Protein sequence: CAAGGALNTEAFF.

In this sample, this clonotype turned up many times. The V and J genes are TRBV4-1 and TRBJ2-1, with D possibly matching TRBD1 (6 bases). Germline V gene lookup returns CDR1 MGHRA and CDR2 YSYEKL. V lost 4 bases and J 4 bases, leaving 14 bases between the germline ends. This CDR3 has 15 residues. The CDR3 is CASSPDRNSYNEQFF. The CDR3 coding sequence is TGCGCCAGCAGCCCAGACAGGAACAGTTACAATGAGCAGTTCTTC.

The V call is TRBV24-1, the J call TRBJ2-5; the D gene is possibly TRBD2 (6 bases). The CDR3 is 16 residues long. Trimming cost V 4 bases and J 1 base, with 15 bases left between them. CDR1 and CDR2 (germline): KGHDR, SFDVKD. The CDR3 protein is CATSELWGDAQETQYF. In DNA, the CDR3 is TGTGCCACCAGTGAGCTATGGGGGGACGCCCAAGAGACCCAGTACTTC.

On this clonotype itself: The germline gene is not matched at one end of the junction; a read error may be the cause. The chain combines TRBV13 with TRBJ1-1; no reliable D call. The CDR3 covers 15 residues. Germline values: CDR1 PRHDT, CDR2 FYEKMQ (reference sequence). CDR3 sequence: CANSSSPGIDTKAFF. CDR3 DNA: TGTGCCAACAGCTCATCTCCGGGCATAGACACTAAAGCTTTCTTT.

This chain joins TRBV10-3 and TRBJ2-7, with unresolved D. Germline V gives CDR1 ENHRY, CDR2 SYGVKD. The V gene lost 10 bases and the J gene lost 13 bases, with 23 bases spanning the gap. The CDR3 totals 12 residues. CDR3 in DNA: TGTGCCAGCAGGACCTCAGTCGGTCCGGCATACTTC. Translated: CASRTSVGPAYF.

This clonotype was observed a single time. This chain connects TRBV7-9 to TRBJ2-1; D is perhaps TRBD2 (7 bases). Germline values: CDR1 SEHNR, CDR2 FQNEAQ (reference sequence). This CDR3 comprises 13 residues. V dropped 2 bases and J dropped 8 bases, with 10 bases sitting between them. The CDR3 here is CASSLRGADEQFF. CDR3 coding DNA: TGTGCCAGCAGCTTACGGGGGGCCGATGAGCAGTTCTTC.

The chain joins TRBV19 to TRBJ1-4; D not certain. V was pared by 8 bases and J by 8 bases, with 12 bases between. Germline V lookup: CDR1 LNHDA, CDR2 SQIVND (reference sequence). The CDR3 loop spans 12 amino acids. CDR3 in DNA: TGTGCCAGTGCGTCTGGGAGGGAAAAACTGTTTTTT. Protein product: CASASGREKLFF.

The genes are TRBV7-9 and TRBJ2-5; D not certain. CDR3 length: 14 residues. The germline V gene has CDR1 SEHNR and CDR2 FQNEAQ (reference sequence). V shed 5 bases and J shed 2 bases, with 12 bases lying between them. The CDR3 DNA reads as TGTGCCAGCAGCGAAGGGATGGGGCAAGAGACCCAGTACTTC. Its translation is CASSEGMGQETQYF. The full variable domain, rest sourced from reference TRBV7-9 and TRBJ2-5, is DTGVSQNPRHKITKRGQNVTFRCDPISEHNRLYWYRQTLGQGPEFLTYFQNEAQLEKSRLLSDRFSAERPKGSFSTLEIQRTEQGDSAMYLCASSEGMGQETQYFGPGTRLLVL.

The rearrangement uses TRBV9 and TRBJ2-7; D is undetermined. The CDR3 runs 13 residues. Germline V gene lookup returns CDR1 SGDLS and CDR2 YYNGEE. V gave up 4 bases and J gave up 3 bases, with 11 bases separating them. The DNA for the CDR3 is TGTGCCAGCAGCCACCCCCCCCTCTACGAGCAGTACTTC. Translated, it gives CASSHPPLYEQYF.

Comment on this clonotype: A read error is possible here, since a much larger clone lies one base away. The chain has TRBV2 and TRBJ2-7; 7 positions agree with TRBD2. CDR3 size: 13 residues. Germline V gene lookup returns CDR1 SNHLY and CDR2 FYNNEI. The trim removed 4 bases at V and 4 bases at J, leaving 4 bases unmatched. CDR3: CASSGRERYEQYF. CDR3 sequence (DNA): TGTGCCAGCAGTGGGCGGGAGCGGTACGAGCAGTACTTC.

The chain has TRBV29-1 and TRBJ2-3; 15 nucleotides align to TRBD2. Germline assignment: CDR1 SQVTM and CDR2 ANQGSEA. CDR3 length: 16 residues. The V gene end was trimmed by 6 bases and the J gene end by 3 bases; junction bases not matched to a gene: 7. The CDR3 spells CSVGTSGRLATDTQYF. The CDR3 DNA reads TGCAGCGTGGGGACTAGCGGGAGGTTGGCGACAGATACGCAGTATTTT.

The chain combines TRBV7-9 with TRBJ2-5; D remains ambiguous. Germline V gene lookup returns CDR1 SEHNR and CDR2 FQNEAQ (reference sequence). This CDR3 has 11 amino acids. V lost 4 bases to trimming and J lost 5 bases, with 5 bases between them. The chain's CDR3 is CASSYKETQYF. Here the CDR3 DNA reads TGTGCCAGCAGCTATAAGGAGACCCAGTACTTC.

This clonotype occurred a few times. V usage is TRBV10-2 and J usage is TRBJ2-5; 15 bases fit TRBD2. V trimming: 3 bases; J trimming: 5 bases; junction bases outside the gene matches: 1. This CDR3 contains 15 residues. The germline CDR1 and CDR2 sequences are WSHSY and SAAADI. The CDR3 sequence is CASSDGLAGGETQYF. Written as DNA, the CDR3 is TGCGCCAGCAGTGACGGACTAGCGGGGGGGGAGACCCAGTACTTC.

With regard to this clonotype: A junction end diverges from the germline sequence, so it may reflect a read error. This chain links TRBV10-3 with TRBJ1-6, with 9 positions matching TRBD1. CDR1 is ENHRY and CDR2 is SYGVKD in the germline V gene. The CDR3 length is 15 residues. The CDR3 sequence is CASSELDRGNSPLHF. The CDR3 DNA reads as TGTGCCAGCAGTGAACTGGACAGGGGAAATTCACCCCTCCACTTT.

The V and J genes are TRBV29-1 and TRBJ2-1; the match to TRBD2 covers 12 bases. Unmatched junction bases numbered 3, after V lost 7 bases and J lost 11 bases. This CDR3 is 11 amino acids long. Germline V CDR1 and CDR2: SQVTM, ANQGSEA. The CDR3 region is CSGTSGRQQFF. DNA of the CDR3: TGCAGCGGAACTAGCGGGAGGCAGCAGTTCTTC.

The rearrangement joins TRBV29-1 to TRBJ1-1, with TRBD1 as a possible D gene (5 bases). The germline V and J ends were trimmed by 6 bases and 4 bases, with 15 bases remaining between them. The CDR3 loop spans 13 amino acids. Germline V gene lookup returns CDR1 SQVTM and CDR2 ANQGSEA. CDR3 loop: CSVVGAGFTEAFF. CDR3 nucleotide sequence: TGCAGCGTGGTCGGGGCAGGGTTCACTGAAGCTTTCTTT.

The chain is built from TRBV7-9 and TRBJ1-1; unclear D gene. Germline loops: CDR1 SEHNR, CDR2 FQNEAQ (reference sequence). V lost 2 bases and J lost 2, with 6 bases in between. This CDR3 spans 13 amino acids. The CDR3 here is CASSLIANTEAFF. Written as DNA, the CDR3 is TGTGCCAGCAGCTTAATCGCAAACACTGAAGCTTTCTTT.

The chain couples TRBV11-1 to TRBJ2-3; 8 nucleotides align to TRBD1. The tail of the sequence fits TRBJ2-7 better, so the J call may be wrong. Germline CDR1 and CDR2: SGHAT and FQDESV (reference sequence). The CDR3 runs 15 residues. The CDR3 loop is CASSLAAGGSYEQYF. CDR3 bases: TGTGCCAGCAGCTTAGCGGCAGGGGGCAGCTACGAGCAGTACTTC.

This clonotype was counted at least ten times. The chain has TRBV28 and TRBJ2-3; 9 bases line up with TRBD1. The V gene's germline CDR1 is MDHEN and CDR2 SYDVKM. Losses at the gene ends were 5 bases for V and 3 bases for J; bases not matched to a gene: 12. This CDR3 is built from 17 residues. The CDR3 nucleotides are TGTGCCAGCAGTCCCCGTGGTAAACAGGGGGCTACAGATACGCAGTATTTT. Amino acids: CASSPRGKQGATDTQYF. Combining the CDR3 with reference TRBV28 and TRBJ2-3 gives the whole variable domain DVKVTQSSRYLVKRTGEKVFLECVQDMDHENMFWYRQDPGLGLRLIYFSYDVKMKEKGDIPEGYSVSREKKERFSLILESASTNQTSMYLCASSPRGKQGATDTQYFGPGTRLTVL.

Of note for this clonotype: This likely comes from a read error, as the CDR3 has no conserved phenylalanine or tryptophan at its end. The CDR3 sequence: CASRGQSYTL. DNA of the CDR3: TGTGCCAGCAGGGGACAGTCCTACACCCTC. The chain employs TRBV2 and TRBJ1-2; 7 positions match TRBD1. Trimming at V came to 6 bases and at J to 10 bases, leaving 2 bases not matched to a gene. The CDR3 sequence is 10 residues long. Germline V gene data show CDR1 as SNHLY and CDR2 as FYNNEI.

This clonotype was seen many times. This chain joins TRBV5-4 and TRBJ2-7, with D possibly TRBD1 on 7 matching bases. The CDR3 consists of 16 residues. V lost 0 bases and J lost 6, with 19 bases in between. Germline V gene data show CDR1 as SGHNT and CDR2 as YYREEE (reference sequence). CDR3: CASSLEEGGGRAEQYF. The CDR3 region has the DNA TGTGCCAGCAGCTTGGAAGAAGGAGGGGGCAGGGCCGAGCAGTACTTC.

The chain is built from TRBV19 and TRBJ1-1; D unresolved. The germline CDR1 and CDR2 sequences are LNHDA and SQIVND (reference sequence). V lost 3 bases to trimming and J lost 0 bases, with 11 bases between them. The length of the CDR3 is 15 residues. CDR3 loop: CASSIRSRLNTEAFF. CDR3 nucleotides: TGTGCCAGTAGTATTCGGTCCAGGTTGAACACTGAAGCTTTCTTT.